This entry lists 8 T cell receptor beta chains sequenced from one sample in a study of cytomegalovirus exposure and HLA in healthy donors. TCRdb's table, derived via immunoSEQ multiplex PCR, lists solely in-frame clones and lacks some. The sample holds fewer than 130,000 clones, approximately 90% seen once. The specimen was PBMCs. These receptors were taken from a woman between 18 and 29 years old in good health and CMV-seronegative.

The CDR3: CASSLGGAGELFF. CDR3 DNA: TGCGCCAGCAGCCTCGGAGGGGCCGGGGAGCTGTTTTTT. J is TRBJ2-2 and V is TRBV4-3; TRBD2 is a possible D gene (6 bases). The CDR3 totals 13 residues. Germline V gene lookup returns CDR1 LGHNA and CDR2 YSLEER. V lost 4 bases and J lost 6, with 9 bases in between.

The chain recombines TRBV6-6 with TRBJ1-5; 8 nucleotides match TRBD1. This CDR3 has 16 amino acids. The germline gives CDR1 MNHNY, CDR2 SVGAGI (reference sequence). Trimming removed 6 bases from V and 2 bases from J; junction bases left unmatched: 9. The CDR3 loop is CASRAQGAGGNQPQHF. The CDR3 DNA follows: TGTGCCAGCAGGGCCCAGGGGGCCGGGGGCAATCAGCCCCAGCATTTT.

V gene TRBV15 combines with J gene TRBJ2-3; no clear D gene. There are 17 residues in the CDR3. Germline V gene data show CDR1 as LNHNV and CDR2 as YYDKDF (reference sequence). The V end lost 0 bases, the J end lost 0 bases, and 13 bases lay between the germline ends. CDR3 DNA: TGTGCCACCAGCAGAGAAACGGTTCCCACTAGCACAGATACGCAGTATTTT. As protein: CATSRETVPTSTDTQYF.

By proportion, this clone is medium-sized. This chain links TRBV13 with TRBJ1-2; 7 nucleotides line up with TRBD1. The CDR3 extends over 16 amino acids. Trimming took 5 bases from V and 0 from J; bases not matched to a gene: 9. Germline V gene sequence: CDR1 PRHDT, CDR2 FYEKMQ (reference sequence). For the CDR3, the DNA is TGTGCCAGCAGCAGCCACCAGGGGGGATCTAACTATGGCTACACCTTC. The encoded protein is CASSSHQGGSNYGYTF.

The chain carries TRBV5-1 and TRBJ2-7; TRBD1 is a possible D gene (6 bases). The CDR3 runs 14 residues. From germline, CDR1 is SGHRS and CDR2 YFSETQ. Deletions cut 4 bases from V and 5 bases from J, with 16 bases between. This chain's CDR3 is CASSVGGQGDEQYF. Here the CDR3 DNA reads TGCGCCAGCAGCGTAGGGGGACAAGGCGACGAGCAGTACTTC.

The chain recombines TRBV5-4 with TRBJ2-3, with a tentative D call TRBD2 (6 bases). Trimming cost V 0 bases and J 4 bases, with 12 bases left between them. Germline V gene sequence: CDR1 SGHNT, CDR2 YYREEE (reference sequence). CDR3 length: 15 residues. CDR3 residues: CASSLAKTGADTQYF. In nucleotides, the CDR3 is TGTGCCAGCAGCTTGGCCAAGACGGGGGCAGATACGCAGTATTTT.

This clone was detected only a few times. The chain combines TRBV6-1 with TRBJ1-2; 10 bases are shared with TRBD1. Trimming removed 3 bases from V and 7 bases from J; junction bases left unmatched: 5. Germline CDR1 and CDR2: MNHNS and SASEGT. The CDR3 has 14 residues. This CDR3 reads CASSETTGGGGYTF. The CDR3 DNA sequence: TGTGCCAGCAGTGAGACGACAGGGGGCGGTGGCTACACCTTC.

The genes are TRBV11-3 and TRBJ2-7, with TRBD2 identical over 8 bases. CDR3 size: 16 residues. V gave up 0 bases and J gave up 3 bases; unmatched junction bases: 7. Germline V CDR1 and CDR2: SGHNT, YENEEA. The CDR3 coding sequence is TGTGCCAGCAGCTTAGAAGCGGGAGAGACTGACTACGAGCAGTACTTC. Residues: CASSLEAGETDYEQYF.